This TCR beta chain was recorded in a study of somatic mutations in cytotoxic T cells in rheumatoid arthritis. Libraries were prepared by immunoSEQ multiplex PCR; TCRdb keeps only in-frame clonotypes and omits some of them. Of around 5,900 clones in the sample, over 80% were seen once. In germline, CDR1 is SQVTM, CDR2 ANQGSEA. Losses at the gene ends were 3 bases for V and 0 bases for J; bases not matched to a gene: 9. CDR3 length equals 17 residues. The chain has TRBV29-1 and TRBJ2-7, with 12 bases fitting TRBD2. The TCR was taken from a woman aged 45-60 years with rheumatoid arthritis. Specimen: CD8+ T cells sorted from blood. CDR3 amino acids: CSVEFTSGRTSSYEQYF. The DNA for the CDR3 is TGCAGCGTTGAGTTCACTAGCGGGAGGACCAGCTCCTACGAGCAGTACTTC.